These 17 T cell receptor beta chains were sequenced from one sample in a study of control samples from healthy donors and cancer patients. Profiled with immunoSEQ multiplex PCR; TCRdb holds only in-frame clones, not every one. Counted here are just over 90,000 clones, around 83% occurring once; the ten biggest clones make up roughly 1.3%. The source material was blood. The receptors stem from a woman in her forties or fifties in good health.

J is TRBJ2-5 and V is TRBV10-2, with D perhaps being TRBD1 or TRBD2 (7 bases each). In germline, CDR1 is WSHSY, CDR2 SAAADI. The CDR3 length is 15 residues. Deletions cut 8 bases from V and 0 bases from J, with 16 bases between. The CDR3 coding sequence is TGCGCCAGCGCGTTTCAGGGGGGGTACCAAGAGACCCAGTACTTC. This encodes CASAFQGGYQETQYF.

This rearrangement joins TRBV6-5 to TRBJ1-1; no clear D gene. The CDR3 has 13 residues. Germline-derived CDR1 and CDR2 are MNHEY and SVGAGI. V was clipped by 2 bases and J by 4 bases, with 8 bases between them. CDR3 nucleotide sequence: TGTGCCAGCAGTTACAAGGGCAGCACTGAAGCTTTCTTT. This encodes CASSYKGSTEAFF.

V usage is TRBV6-5 and J usage is TRBJ1-5, with no clear D. The germline V gene has CDR1 MNHEY and CDR2 SVGAGI. This CDR3 comprises 14 residues. Between the trimmed V and J ends, which lost 5 bases and 6 bases, there was a span of 14 bases. CDR3 sequence: CASSPGRQAQPQHF. The DNA of the CDR3 is TGTGCCAGCAGTCCGGGCCGTCAGGCTCAGCCCCAGCATTTT.

This clone was observed a few times. This rearrangement joins TRBV6-2 or TRBV6-3 to TRBJ1-2; D is uncertain. This CDR3 has 15 amino acids. Germline V lookup: CDR1 MNHEY, CDR2 SVGEGT. The V gene lost 6 bases and the J gene lost 4 bases, with 18 bases spanning the gap. CDR3 residues: CASSNVGREGYGYTF. The CDR3 DNA reads TGTGCCAGCAGCAACGTGGGTCGCGAGGGCTATGGCTACACCTTC.

The rearrangement links TRBV11-3 to TRBJ2-1; 9 bases line up with TRBD1. Germline V gives CDR1 SGHNT, CDR2 YENEEA. The CDR3 covers 17 residues. With 1 base clipped from V and 5 bases from J, the junction kept 9 bases outside the gene matches. DNA of the CDR3: TGTGCCAGCAGCTTAGGGCAGACAGGGGGGCCTAACAATGAGCAGTTCTTC. Amino acids: CASSLGQTGGPNNEQFF.

The V and J genes are TRBV28 and TRBJ2-2; D tentatively fits TRBD1 or TRBD2 (5 bases each). The CDR3 covers 15 residues. Germline V gene data show CDR1 as MDHEN and CDR2 as SYDVKM. V was shortened by 6 bases and J by 9 bases, with 20 bases between the two germline ends. The CDR3 is CASRASKGRGRELFF. The CDR3 region has the DNA TGTGCCAGCAGGGCGAGTAAGGGGAGAGGGCGGGAGCTGTTTTTT.

This chain connects TRBV14 to TRBJ2-7, with D maybe TRBD2 (6 bases). Germline-derived CDR1 and CDR2 are SGHDN and FVKESK. CDR3 size: 14 residues. Trimming stripped 3 bases from V and 0 bases from J, with 9 bases between. This CDR3 reads CASSQGTYSYEQYF. CDR3 bases: TGTGCCAGCAGCCAGGGGACTTACTCCTACGAGCAGTACTTC.

This clone turned up a few times. The chain uses TRBV6-5 and TRBJ1-2; the match to TRBD1 covers 9 bases. Germline trimming cut 11 bases from V and 4 bases from J; bases unmatched to any gene: 8. The CDR3 is 13 amino acids. CDR1 and CDR2 (germline): MNHEY, SVGAGI. In DNA form, the CDR3 reads TGTGCCTCAACCGGGACAGGGACCTATGGCTACACCTTC. Its translation: CASTGTGTYGYTF.

Only one count was recorded for this clone. The chain joins TRBV5-5 to TRBJ2-2, with TRBD1 identical over 10 bases. The germline gives CDR1 SGHKS, CDR2 YYEKEE (reference sequence). The CDR3 has 17 residues. V lost 5 bases, J lost 7 bases, and 14 bases stayed unmatched. The CDR3 sequence is CASSPTLGQGLIGELFF. The CDR3 DNA sequence: TGTGCCAGCAGTCCAACACTGGGACAGGGGCTTATCGGGGAGCTGTTTTTT.

The gene calls are TRBV21-1 and TRBJ1-2; the DNA was not used to check the table's D call, TRBD1. TRBV21-1 is flagged as a pseudogene. This CDR3 has 13 amino acids. The CDR3 loop is CASSRGLGDGYTF. The CDR3 DNA reads as TGTGCCAGCAGCAGGGGGCTGGGGGATGGCTACACCTTC.

This clone was found once. The V gene is TRBV19, the J gene TRBJ2-1, with TRBD1 identical over 8 bases. J lost 7 bases, V lost 1 base, and 18 bases had no gene match. The CDR3 loop spans 19 amino acids. Germline V gene data show CDR1 as LNHDA and CDR2 as SQIVND (reference sequence). CDR3 nucleotides: TGTGCCAGTAGTATAGCGGACGGACAGGGTAATGGTATCGTTAATGAGCAGTTCTTC. Residues: CASSIADGQGNGIVNEQFF.

This chain links TRBV7-2 with TRBJ2-2; 15 bases line up with TRBD2. The germline gives CDR1 SGHTA, CDR2 FQGNSA. The CDR3 spans 18 residues. With 5 bases clipped from V and 4 bases from J, the junction kept 8 bases outside the gene matches. The CDR3 sequence is CASSPPPGLAGGTGELFF. The CDR3 DNA sequence: TGTGCCAGCAGCCCACCCCCGGGACTAGCGGGGGGCACCGGGGAGCTGTTTTTT. Combining the CDR3 with reference TRBV7-2 and TRBJ2-2 gives the whole variable domain GAGVSQSPSNKVTEKGKDVELRCDPISGHTALYWYRQSLGQGLEFLIYFQGNSAPDKSGLPSDRFSAERTGGSVSTLTIQRTQQEDSAVYLCASSPPPGLAGGTGELFFGEGSRLTVL.

This clone was picked up a small number of times. This chain uses TRBV2 with TRBJ1-1, with 10 nucleotides matching TRBD1. CDR3 size: 12 residues. Per the germline V gene, CDR1 is SNHLY and CDR2 is FYNNEI. V shed 8 bases, J shed 11 bases, and the junction held 8 bases outside the gene matches. The CDR3 nucleotides are TGTGCCAGCTGGGACGTGGGACAGGGGGCTTTCTTT. It specifies CASWDVGQGAFF.

The J gene is TRBJ2-3, the V gene TRBV25-1; D gene ambiguous. Germline lookup yields CDR1 MGHDK and CDR2 SYGVNS. Trimming removed 8 bases from V and 0 bases from J, with 3 bases in between. The CDR3 is 11 residues long. The CDR3 is CASGSTDTQYF. DNA for the CDR3: TGTGCCAGCGGCAGCACAGATACGCAGTATTTT.

The chain recombines TRBV6-5 with TRBJ2-7; D remains unclear. Germline CDR1 MNHEY, CDR2 SVGAGI. CDR3 size: 11 residues. Trimming took 3 bases from V and 4 from J, leaving 4 bases between them. The CDR3 is CASSYLYEQYF. The CDR3 coding sequence is TGTGCCAGCAGTTATCTGTACGAGCAGTACTTC.

V usage is TRBV5-1 and J usage is TRBJ2-3, with TRBD2 matching 9 bases. Germline lookup yields CDR1 SGHRS and CDR2 YFSETQ. The CDR3 contains 15 residues. V was clipped by 2 bases and J by 0 bases; unmatched bases: 1. The CDR3 DNA sequence: TGCGCCAGCAGCTTCGCGGGAGGGAGCACAGATACGCAGTATTTT. Its protein product is CASSFAGGSTDTQYF.

The chain carries TRBV5-1 and TRBJ1-4, with 9 bases that match TRBD1. The junction had 10 bases not matched to a gene; V was cut back by 5 bases and J by 8 bases. The germline CDR1 and CDR2 sequences are SGHRS and YFSETQ. The CDR3 covers 15 residues. The DNA of the CDR3 is TGCGCCAGCAGACCTGGACAGGGGACACGCGAAAAACTGTTTTTT. Amino acids: CASRPGQGTREKLFF.